This T cell receptor (beta chain) was sequenced during a study of blood T cell repertoires in COVID-19. Data came from immunoSEQ multiplex PCR; TCRdb stores just in-frame clones and leaves some out. The repertoire consists of 150,000 or so clones, with roughly 90% occurring once and the leading ten covering under 4.5%. Trimming removed 5 bases at V and 4 bases at J, with 14 bases between. CDR3 length equals 14 residues. CDR1 and CDR2 (germline): SGHTA, FQGNSA. The clonotype was recovered from a woman between 35 and 50 years old who had been exposed to COVID-19. The specimen was PBMCs or T cells enriched from blood (not recorded which). The chain couples TRBV7-2 to TRBJ1-1; D perhaps matches TRBD1 (6 bases). The CDR3 region has the DNA TGTGCCAGCAGCACCACAGGGTCTGGCACTGAAGCTTTCTTT. This translates into CASSTTGSGTEAFF.